The clone carrying this T cell receptor (beta chain) was counted many times. RNA transcripts were the template for amplifying TCR beta CDR3 regions. HTBI primers drove first-round RT-PCR of the TCR CDR3. TCRdb re-analysed the multiplex PCR reads in MiXCR, keeping a single row per CDR3 protein. In the table there are approximately 600,000 distinct CDR3 sequences, approximately 15% of which are singletons. The data originate from a study of T cells in Graves' hyperthyroidism and ophthalmopathy. V shed 6 bases, J shed 4 bases, and the junction held 8 bases outside the gene matches. The CDR3 extends over 15 amino acids.

The receptor was derived from a woman in her twenties or thirties with Graves' hyperthyroidism that later progressed to Graves' ophthalmopathy. The chain is built from TRBV12-3 or TRBV12-4 and TRBJ1-5; TRBD1 aligns across 8 bases. Sequenced material: blood. CDR3 in DNA: TGTGCCAGCAGCCCGGGACAGGATTCGAATCAGCCCCAGCATTTT. It translates to CASSPGQDSNQPQHF.